This T cell receptor (beta chain) was observed in a study of OX40 agonist ivuxolimab in advanced cancers. Regarding the study in general: Ivuxolimab, which targeted the costimulatory receptor OX40 (CD134), was an agonistic, fully human IgG2 monoclonal antibody. Intravenous ivuxolimab was administered to patients every 2 weeks at six dose levels: 0.01, 0.1, 0.3, 1.5, 3 and 10 mg/kg. Of the roughly 52 dose-escalation patients, hepatocellular carcinoma was present in some 19, melanoma in some 15, renal cell carcinoma in 9 and head and neck cancer in 9. In the dose-escalation cohort, more than 75% of patients were male, and the mean age was approximately 60 years, with a range of roughly 23 to 85. Patients were allowed to have had prior anti-PD-1, anti-PD-L1 or anti-CTLA-4 therapy, and 40% of the dose-escalation patients had previously received checkpoint inhibitors. Partial responses occurred in three dose-escalation patients: two with cutaneous melanoma and one with hepatocellular carcinoma. The purpose of peripheral TCRbeta sequencing was to test whether ivuxolimab changed TCR sequence diversity and led to clonal T-cell expansion. The paper reports the monotherapy dose-escalation portion (N of about 52 patients) of the phase I ivuxolimab trial.

What the study reported, not specific to this receptor: At doses from 0.1 to 3.0 mg/kg, clonal expansion was seen in both CD4+ and CD8+ blood T cells between baseline and week 6. Low levels of normalized T-cell clonal expansion were also seen in some patients who did not respond. On average, CD8+ T cells showed more expanded clones than CD4+ T cells after ivuxolimab. Partial responders in the 0.1-3.0 mg/kg groups had among the lowest normalized peripheral clonal expansion, especially among CD8+ T cells. Which antigens the clonally expanded peripheral T cells were specific for was not determined.

To sequence the TCRbeta CDR3 region, genomic DNA was isolated from the sorted cells. TCRbeta CDR3 regions were sequenced using the immunoSEQ Assay. In TCRdb, the immuneACCESS table is reduced to in-frame sequences with V and J assigned. These tables do not hold every clone; where another copy was compared, an unresolved V gene accounts for under half, and the others remain unexplained. The sample table lists 55,000 to 65,000 clones, about 86% of them with a count of one. Roughly 0.9% of the sample rests with the top ten. From a lookup of the germline V gene, CDR1 and CDR2 are SGHRS and YFSETQ. The CDR3 holds 17 amino acids from the cysteine to the phenylalanine. The CDR3 DNA has 51 bases and is translated from base 1. Cut back by 2 bases and 3 bases, the V and J ends lie 20 bases apart. The trial excluded patients who had a history of autoimmune disease or were on systemic immunosuppression. In every dose cohort, peripheral blood was drawn for TCR sequencing at baseline, cycle 4 day 1, and cycle 7 day 1. The samples were taken from a phase I, first-in-human, multicenter, open-label dose-escalation trial of ivuxolimab. Adults with locally advanced or metastatic head and neck squamous cell, hepatocellular, melanoma or renal cell carcinoma were enrolled in the trial. Before TCR sequencing, CD4+ and CD8+ T cells were separately sorted from peripheral blood.

A remark on this clone: The clone's antigen remains unknown. No base quality information exists; no much larger clone differs at one position.

The sample in question was CD4+ or CD8+ T cells sorted from blood, obtained in a trial of the OX40 agonist ivuxolimab. This chain is built from TRBV5-1 and TRBJ1-1; TRBD1 is possibly the D segment (6 matching bases). The sequence came from an adult with an advanced solid tumor such as melanoma, head and neck, liver or kidney cancer. The CDR3 is CASSFRWGRGSDTEAFF. The DNA sequence reads TGCGCCAGCAGCTTTCGGTGGGGGCGGGGTTCGGACACTGAAGCTTTCTTT.